This T cell receptor beta chain was identified during a study of T cells in Graves' hyperthyroidism and ophthalmopathy. Study-level findings and limits: A model of 13 V-J features distinguished ophthalmopathy from stable hyperthyroidism.

RNA transcripts gave rise to amplified TCR beta CDR3 regions. The TCR CDR3 was amplified in a first-round RT-PCR using the HTBI primer set. Using its own MiXCR run on the multiplex PCR reads, TCRdb lists one record per CDR3 protein. This table holds some 650,000 distinct CDR3 sequences, roughly a sixth found once. Per germline, CDR1 DFQATT and CDR2 SNEGSKA (reference sequence). The CDR3 covers 12 residues. The V gene lost 2 bases and the J gene lost 5 bases, with 9 bases spanning the gap. A note on this clonotype: Its antigen is as yet unknown.

Patients affected by ophthalmopathy presented a Clinical Activity Score of at least 3, a NOSPECS grade of at least 4, and disease duration below 3 months. Uncontrolled infection, other autoimmune disease, pregnancy or lactation led to exclusion. The receptor's source is a woman aged 35 to 49 with Graves' ophthalmopathy. The sequencing input was blood. The chain joins TRBV20-1 to TRBJ2-5; tentatively, D is TRBD1 (6 bases). The CDR3 spells CSARQGPETQYF. Written as DNA, the CDR3 is TGCAGTGCTAGACAGGGGCCCGAGACCCAGTACTTC.